The sequence of this TCR beta chain was determined in a study of blood T cell repertoires in COVID-19. Background on the study: The United States, Italy and Spain supplied acute and convalescent COVID-19 samples.

The V end was cut by 5 bases, the J end by 4 bases, with 13 bases between. Germline assignment: CDR1 SGHDT and CDR2 YYEEEE. The CDR3 consists of 14 residues. The protocol was immunoSEQ multiplex PCR, while the TCRdb copy is restricted to in-frame clones and leaves out a portion. In the table there are about 300,000 clones, 70% to 90% of which are singletons. Individuals drawn from around 25 US areas were about 18 to 100 years old. Resolution of symptoms, clearance, or two negative PCRs was present in recovered Cohort 3 donors. Source material: PBMCs or T cells enriched from blood (not recorded which). The rearrangement joins TRBV5-6 to TRBJ1-3; D gene uncertain. The TCR comes from a woman younger than 30 who had recovered from COVID-19. The CDR3 sequence: CASRAGGEGNTIYF. CDR3 nucleotide sequence: TGTGCCAGCAGGGCCGGCGGAGAGGGAAACACCATATATTTT.